This passage covers 27 T cell receptor beta chains from one sample sequenced in a study of T cell responses to AZD1222 COVID-19 vaccine. TCRdb's copy holds only in-frame clones and misses some; the assay was immunoSEQ multiplex PCR. The sample lists roughly 120,000 clones; 88% were seen once. The material sequenced was peripheral blood, taken on day 0 of MenACWY control vaccination. These receptors were taken from an adult in good health.

The gene calls are TRBV9 and TRBJ2-1; the D is unclear. The V gene lost 3 bases and the J gene lost 0 bases, with 13 bases spanning the gap. CDR1 SGDLS and CDR2 YYNGEE come from the germline V gene. This CDR3 spans 16 amino acids. This chain's CDR3 is CASSGARASSYNEQFF. The CDR3 nucleotides are TGTGCCAGCAGCGGAGCCCGCGCGAGCTCCTACAATGAGCAGTTCTTC.

This chain joins TRBV6-5 and TRBJ2-7, with D possibly being TRBD1 (6 bases). The germline CDR1 and CDR2 sequences are MNHEY and SVGAGI. This CDR3 has 15 amino acids. Trimming took off 6 bases at V and 3 bases at J, with 18 bases between the two ends. The CDR3 sequence: CASSRSDRIGYEQYF. The CDR3 region has the DNA TGTGCCAGCAGCAGATCCGACAGGATCGGCTACGAGCAGTACTTC.

The chain uses TRBV5-4 and TRBJ2-7; a weak D match, TRBD2 (5 bases). Trimming left V 2 bases short and J 7 bases short, with 19 bases between. This CDR3 contains 15 residues. CDR1 is SGHNT and CDR2 is YYREEE in the germline V gene (reference sequence). CDR3 sequence reads: CASSFGILPTGEQYF. In DNA form, the CDR3 reads TGTGCCAGCAGCTTCGGGATATTACCTACGGGGGAGCAGTACTTC.

The rearrangement links TRBV30 to TRBJ2-2; TRBD1 aligns across 9 bases. The CDR3 length is 14 residues. Germline CDR1 GTSNPN, CDR2 SVGIG (reference sequence). Trimming cost V 6 bases and J 2 bases; bases outside gene matches: 4. The CDR3 sequence is CACGTGFNTGELFF. CDR3 nucleotides: TGTGCCTGCGGGACAGGGTTTAACACCGGGGAGCTGTTTTTT.

V gene TRBV29-1 combines with J gene TRBJ1-4; maybe TRBD1 (5 bases). V shed 4 bases and J shed 7 bases, with 13 bases lying between them. The germline V gene has CDR1 SQVTM and CDR2 ANQGSEA. The CDR3 runs 13 residues. CDR3 sequence reads: CSVAQGLGEKLFF. The CDR3 nucleotides read TGCAGCGTTGCGCAGGGTTTGGGTGAAAAACTGTTTTTT.

The chain employs TRBV25-1 and TRBJ2-7, with D hard to call. The CDR3 totals 14 residues. With 0 bases removed from V and 1 base from J, the gap between germline ends came to 7 bases. Germline assignment: CDR1 MGHDK and CDR2 SYGVNS. CDR3 sequence (DNA): TGTGCCAGCAGTGAATATCCCCAATCCTACGAGCAGTACTTC. Encoded protein: CASSEYPQSYEQYF.

The chain combines TRBV28 with TRBJ2-7; D might be TRBD1 (6 bases). This CDR3 contains 12 residues. V was pared by 6 bases and J by 3 bases, with 9 bases between. Germline V gene sequence: CDR1 MDHEN, CDR2 SYDVKM. The CDR3 region has the DNA TGTGCCAGCAGCCAACAGGGCTACGAGCAGTACTTC. Encoded protein: CASSQQGYEQYF. The full variable domain, in which reference TRBV28 and TRBJ2-7 provide the parts outside the CDR3, is DVKVTQSSRYLVKRTGEKVFLECVQDMDHENMFWYRQDPGLGLRLIYFSYDVKMKEKGDIPEGYSVSREKKERFSLILESASTNQTSMYLCASSQQGYEQYFGPGTRLTVT.

This clone was seen a single time. The V call is TRBV5-4, the J call TRBJ2-1; D perhaps matches TRBD2 (5 bases). V lost 4 bases to trimming and J lost 7 bases, with 12 bases between them. From germline, CDR1 is SGHNT and CDR2 YYREEE (reference sequence). This CDR3 comprises 13 residues. In DNA form, the CDR3 reads TGTGCCAGCAGCGGCCGTCGGGGTAATGAGCAGTTCTTC. It encodes CASSGRRGNEQFF.

The chain employs TRBV3-1 (or the pseudogene TRBV3-2) and TRBJ2-7; D remains unclear. Germline CDR1 reads LGHDT; CDR2 reads YNNKEL (reference sequence). The CDR3 loop spans 11 amino acids. V was trimmed by 6 bases and J by 6 bases, leaving 9 bases between them. CDR3: CASSQQREQYF. The CDR3 nucleotides read TGTGCCAGCAGTCAACAACGCGAGCAGTACTTC.

The chain couples TRBV4-1 to TRBJ2-1; possibly TRBD2 for D (6 bases). CDR3 size: 18 residues. V lost 1 base, J lost 0 bases, and 16 bases lay in between. In germline, CDR1 is MGHRA, CDR2 YSYEKL. CDR3 sequence: CASSQVGAGLSSYNEQFF. DNA for the CDR3: TGCGCCAGCAGCCAAGTCGGAGCGGGCCTCAGCTCCTACAATGAGCAGTTCTTC.

The gene calls are TRBV11-2 and TRBJ2-7; weak D call: TRBD2 (6 bases). The V end lost 5 bases, the J end lost 2 bases, and 13 bases lay between the germline ends. The V gene's germline CDR1 is SGHAT and CDR2 FQNNGV. This CDR3 comprises 14 residues. The CDR3 here is CASSPWRRAYEQYF. The DNA for the CDR3 is TGTGCCAGCAGCCCTTGGCGGAGGGCCTACGAGCAGTACTTC.

The chain uses TRBV4-2 and TRBJ2-7, with D perhaps assigned TRBD1 or TRBD2 (5 bases each). There are 16 residues in the CDR3. The germline V and J ends were trimmed by 3 bases and 0 bases, with 15 bases remaining between them. CDR1 and CDR2 from the germline V gene are LGHNA and YNFKEQ. The CDR3 loop is CASSQAGTQSSYEQYF. The CDR3 bases are TGTGCCAGCAGCCAGGCCGGGACGCAGAGCTCCTACGAGCAGTACTTC.

This chain connects TRBV5-4 to TRBJ1-2; 9 bases map to TRBD1. The germline CDR1 and CDR2 sequences are SGHNT and YYREEE (reference sequence). The CDR3 extends over 15 amino acids. V lost 0 bases and J lost 8; bases outside the gene matches: 8. This chain's CDR3 is CASSLVGTGIGGYTF. The CDR3 coding sequence is TGTGCCAGCAGCTTGGTCGGGACAGGGATAGGGGGCTACACCTTC.

This chain joins TRBV27 and TRBJ1-2, with unresolved D. The CDR3 consists of 13 residues. Germline V lookup: CDR1 MNHEY, CDR2 SMNVEV (reference sequence). V lost 5 bases, J lost 8 bases, and 15 bases lay in between. This chain's CDR3 is CASSPSWFRGYTF. DNA for the CDR3: TGTGCCAGCAGTCCTTCCTGGTTTCGGGGCTACACCTTC.

CDR3 coding DNA: TGCAGTGCCAGTGGTCTAAGGGGGCAGCCCCAGCATTTT. It is translated as CSASGLRGQPQHF. The chain joins TRBV20-1 to TRBJ1-5, with a tentative D call TRBD1 (6 bases). V dropped 6 bases and J dropped 7 bases, with 16 bases sitting between them. The CDR3 consists of 13 residues. Germline CDR1 is DFQATT and CDR2 is SNEGSKA (reference sequence).

J is TRBJ2-1 and V is TRBV9, with TRBD2 as a possible D gene (6 bases). Germline CDR1 reads SGDLS; CDR2 reads YYNGEE. This CDR3 comprises 15 residues. V shed 0 bases and J shed 4 bases, with 11 bases lying between them. CDR3 in DNA: TGTGCCAGCAGCGTAGAGCTGCGGGAATACAATGAGCAGTTCTTC. Amino acid sequence: CASSVELREYNEQFF.

The chain employs TRBV28 and TRBJ2-5, with 10 positions matching TRBD2. Trimming removed 2 bases from V and 1 base from J; junction bases left unmatched: 4. The CDR3 consists of 16 residues. The germline CDR1 and CDR2 sequences are MDHEN and SYDVKM. CDR3 nucleotides: TGTGCCAGCAGTTTACGACTAGCGGGCCTCCAAGAGACCCAGTACTTC. Translated, it gives CASSLRLAGLQETQYF. The complete variable domain, with remaining parts taken from reference TRBV28 and TRBJ2-5, reads DVKVTQSSRYLVKRTGEKVFLECVQDMDHENMFWYRQDPGLGLRLIYFSYDVKMKEKGDIPEGYSVSREKKERFSLILESASTNQTSMYLCASSLRLAGLQETQYFGPGTRLLVL.

The V and J genes are TRBV2 and TRBJ2-5; 14 bases agree with TRBD2. The CDR3 spans 15 residues. Per germline, CDR1 SNHLY and CDR2 FYNNEI. V dropped 7 bases and J dropped 2; count of bases not matched to a gene: 3. The CDR3 spells CASKRLAGGQETQYF. DNA of the CDR3: TGTGCCAGCAAACGACTAGCGGGAGGGCAAGAGACCCAGTACTTC.

The chain uses TRBV27 and TRBJ2-7; D ambiguous. The germline V and J ends were trimmed by 5 bases and 4 bases, with 18 bases remaining between them. The CDR3 has 15 amino acids. Germline V gene data show CDR1 as MNHEY and CDR2 as SMNVEV (reference sequence). The CDR3 DNA sequence: TGTGCCAGCAGTCCCCCAACGGGCTCCGTTTACGAGCAGTACTTC. Its translation is CASSPPTGSVYEQYF.

The V call is TRBV2, the J call TRBJ2-1; possible D gene TRBD2, 6 bases. The CDR3 totals 13 residues. The germline V gene has CDR1 SNHLY and CDR2 FYNNEI. V was cut by 6 bases and J by 4 bases, with 10 bases left in between. The CDR3 loop reads CASRKGLYNEQFF. The DNA of the CDR3 is TGTGCCAGCAGAAAGGGACTTTACAATGAGCAGTTCTTC. Looking up the rest from reference TRBV2 and TRBJ2-1 gives the full variable domain: EPEVTQTPSHQVTQMGQEVILRCVPISNHLYFYWYRQILGQKVEFLVSFYNNEISEKSEIFDDQFSVERPDGSNFTLKIRSTKLEDSAMYFCASRKGLYNEQFFGPGTRLTVL.

The genes are TRBV29-1 and TRBJ2-3; 14 bases are shared with TRBD2. V dropped 4 bases and J dropped 6; count of bases not matched to a gene: 15. The germline gives CDR1 SQVTM, CDR2 ANQGSEA. This CDR3 region has 18 residues. CDR3 region: CSVAGATWTSGRMDTQYF. CDR3 nucleotides: TGCAGCGTTGCCGGCGCAACCTGGACTAGCGGGAGGATGGATACGCAGTATTTT.

This chain links TRBV9 with TRBJ2-5; D may be TRBD1 or TRBD2 (5 bases each). V was trimmed by 2 bases and J by 5 bases, leaving 16 bases between them. There are 15 residues in the CDR3. Per germline, CDR1 SGDLS and CDR2 YYNGEE. CDR3 amino acids: CASSVGTSEGETQYF. DNA of the CDR3: TGTGCCAGCAGCGTCGGGACGTCCGAGGGGGAGACCCAGTACTTC.

The gene calls are TRBV16 and TRBJ1-6; TRBD1 might be the D (5 bases). The V end lost 1 base, the J end lost 7 bases, and 8 bases lay between the germline ends. The CDR3 totals 14 residues. Germline CDR1 and CDR2: KGHSY and FQNENV. CDR3 nucleotide sequence: TGTGCCAGCAGCCAATTTAGGACAAATTCACCCCTCCACTTT. Translated: CASSQFRTNSPLHF.

This sequence joins TRBV10-3 and TRBJ2-7; 10 positions match TRBD2. The trim removed 1 base at V and 3 bases at J, leaving 6 bases unmatched. CDR1 ENHRY and CDR2 SYGVKD come from the germline V gene. This CDR3 region has 16 residues. The CDR3 sequence is CAISEYPSGSFYEQYF. The CDR3 DNA is TGTGCCATCAGTGAGTATCCTAGCGGGAGTTTCTACGAGCAGTACTTC.

The chain has TRBV4-1 and TRBJ1-5; D may be TRBD1 (6 bases). Looked up from germline, CDR1 is MGHRA and CDR2 is YSYEKL. There are 14 residues in the CDR3. V gave up 3 bases and J gave up 4 bases, with 10 bases separating them. This chain's CDR3 is CASSHVDRNQPQHF. CDR3 bases: TGCGCCAGCAGCCACGTGGACAGAAATCAGCCCCAGCATTTT.

This chain connects TRBV10-2 to TRBJ2-3; D possibly corresponds to TRBD2 (5 bases). Germline-derived CDR1 and CDR2 are WSHSY and SAAADI. This CDR3 spans 16 amino acids. Between the trimmed V and J ends, which lost 2 bases and 5 bases, there was a span of 17 bases. The CDR3 loop reads CASSEGLGPGLDTQYF. Here the CDR3 DNA reads TGCGCCAGCAGTGAGGGGTTAGGGCCGGGGTTAGATACGCAGTATTTT.

The rearrangement uses TRBV28 and TRBJ2-3; 12 bases are a match to TRBD2. V shed 3 bases and J 4 bases; nucleotides not matched to a gene: 2. The CDR3 is 15 amino acids. CDR1 MDHEN and CDR2 SYDVKM come from the germline V gene. CDR3 sequence (DNA): TGTGCCAGCAGTTTTCGACTAGCGGGAGCAGATACGCAGTATTTT. Encoded protein: CASSFRLAGADTQYF.